The 5 T cell receptor beta chains reported below all come from one sample, sequenced in a study of cytomegalovirus exposure and HLA in healthy donors. The PCR was carried out with 60 Vbeta primers and 13 Jbeta primers. Assay used: immunoSEQ multiplex PCR; TCRdb lists only in-frame clones, some missing. The data contain some 90,000 clones, around 70% of them singletons. The sequenced material came from PBMCs. The receptor set was obtained from a man in his sixties in good health and CMV-seronegative.

The CDR3 nucleotides are TGTGCCAGCAGTTCCCCACTAGCGGTAGCGGGAGACAATGAGCAGTTCTTC. It codes for CASSSPLAVAGDNEQFF. The gene calls are TRBV7-9 and TRBJ2-1; 9 bases are a match to TRBD2. CDR3 length: 17 residues. Unmatched junction bases numbered 14, after V lost 6 bases and J lost 5 bases. Germline V gene data show CDR1 as SEHNR and CDR2 as FQNEAQ (reference sequence).

The V call is TRBV19, the J call TRBJ1-1; 7 bases are shared with TRBD1. With 5 bases clipped from V and 0 bases from J, the junction kept 6 bases outside the gene matches. From germline, CDR1 is LNHDA and CDR2 SQIVND (reference sequence). The CDR3 has 15 residues. CDR3 sequence reads: CASSGTGTVNTEAFF. In nucleotides, the CDR3 is TGTGCCAGTAGTGGGACCGGGACAGTGAACACTGAAGCTTTCTTT.

This chain joins TRBV27 and TRBJ1-1, with 7 bases matching TRBD1. Unmatched junction bases numbered 3, after V lost 4 bases and J lost 4 bases. The CDR3 has 13 residues. Germline V gene sequence: CDR1 MNHEY, CDR2 SMNVEV (reference sequence). This chain's CDR3 is CASSWDSATEAFF. The CDR3 nucleotides are TGTGCCAGCAGTTGGGACAGCGCCACTGAAGCTTTCTTT.

CDR3 sequence (DNA): TGTGCCAGCAGCCAAGGGACTAGCGGGGCTTACGAGCAGTACTTC. This sequence encodes CASSQGTSGAYEQYF. V and J are TRBV14 and TRBJ2-7, with 12 bases aligning to TRBD2. The CDR3 covers 15 residues. CDR1 is SGHDN and CDR2 is FVKESK in the germline V gene. V gave up 1 base and J gave up 4 bases; unmatched junction bases: 2.

The chain recombines TRBV6-1 with TRBJ1-6; D is possibly TRBD1 (5 bases). CDR3 length: 14 amino acids. V lost 5 bases and J lost 10, with 15 bases in between. Germline V gene data show CDR1 as MNHNS and CDR2 as SASEGT. CDR3 sequence: CASSSGLGESPLHF. The CDR3 DNA reads TGTGCCAGCAGTTCAGGGTTGGGCGAATCACCCCTCCACTTT.